This is a list of T cell receptor beta chains from one sample in a study of blood T cell repertoires in COVID-19. Some clones are missing from TCRdb's copy, which holds only in-frame ones; the method was immunoSEQ multiplex PCR. The sample lists approximately 80,000 clones, 90% occurring once. The material sequenced was peripheral blood. These receptors were collected from a woman in her 50s in a cohort sampled during active COVID-19. The CDR3 runs from the conserved cysteine through the conserved F or W. The D gene is left open where the match is weak. Not every row has a clone size; where given, it reads once, few, many or a size class.

J gene | clone size | V gene | D gene | CDR3 protein | CDR3 DNA
TRBJ1-2 | - | TRBV2 | TRBD1 | CASSELGTGENYGYTF | TGTGCCAGCAGTGAACTCGGGACAGGAGAGAACTATGGCTACACCTTC
TRBJ1-4 | once | TRBV28 | TRBD1 | CASGQGVGKLFF | TGTGCCAGCGGACAGGGGGTGGGAAAACTGTTTTTT
TRBJ1-1 | - | TRBV28 | - | CASRPPGLANTEAFF | TGTGCCAGCAGACCTCCGGGACTGGCGAACACTGAAGCTTTCTTT
TRBJ1-1 | - | TRBV3-1/TRBV3-2 | - | CASSPRDTVIRMNTEAFF | TGTGCCAGCAGCCCCAGGGACACTGTAATAAGGATGAACACTGAAGCTTTCTTT
TRBJ2-1 | - | TRBV27 | - | CASSLIPGYNEQFF | TGTGCCAGCAGCCTCATCCCGGGCTACAATGAGCAGTTCTTC
TRBJ2-5 | - | TRBV2 | - | CASSPSWRETQYF | TGTGCCAGCAGTCCTTCATGGAGAGAGACCCAGTACTTC
TRBJ1-3 | - | TRBV2 | - | CASSEIGQIVYF | TGTGCCAGCAGTGAAATTGGGCAGATCGTCTATTTT
TRBJ2-7 | few | TRBV24-1 | TRBD2 | CANGTSGFREQYF | TGTGCTAACGGGACTAGCGGGTTTCGAGAGCAGTACTTC
TRBJ1-1 | - | TRBV14 | - | CASMGLGSWNTEAFF | TGTGCCAGCATGGGGCTGGGCAGTTGGAACACTGAAGCTTTCTTT
TRBJ2-3 | - | TRBV24-1 | - | CATSAWQGGTDTQYF | TGTGCCACCAGTGCTTGGCAAGGGGGCACAGATACGCAGTATTTT
TRBJ1-6 | - | TRBV6-4 | TRBD1 | CASSDGQGNSPLHF | TGTGCCAGCAGTGACGGACAGGGGAATTCACCCCTCCACTTT